This T cell receptor (beta chain) was captured by sequencing in a study of shared clonotypes between healthy human individuals. The CDR3 totals 13 residues. V was trimmed by 3 bases and J by 4 bases, leaving 10 bases between them. Germline V gene data show CDR1 as SGHDT and CDR2 as YYEEEE. Assay: immunoSEQ multiplex PCR; the TCRdb copy retains only in-frame clones and omits some. The repertoire consists of 900,000 to 1,200,000 clones, with 78% occurring once and the leading ten covering more than 0.55%. The sequence derives from a man between 18 and 35 years old in good health. Some clones in this sample may be carry-over from other donors' samples. Sample: memory CD4+ T cells from PBMCs. Indicated subset: CD45RA-negative fraction. The rearrangement joins TRBV5-6 to TRBJ1-2; the D is unclear. CDR3 residues: CASSSNRLYGYTF. The CDR3 DNA sequence: TGTGCCAGCAGCTCCAATCGGCTCTATGGCTACACCTTC.